The 20 T cell receptor beta chains below were found in one sample sequenced in a study of identifying expanded T cells in peripheral blood. Sequencing was performed with immunoSEQ multiplex PCR; in TCRdb, only in-frame clones are kept and a portion is missing. The sample carries over 100,000 clones, about 87% recorded once. Sample: blood. These receptor sequences come from a person between 18 and 69 years old in good health.

The gene calls are TRBV28 and TRBJ2-3; perhaps TRBD2 as D (5 bases). V shed 6 bases and J shed 4 bases, with 17 bases lying between them. Germline V gene sequence: CDR1 MDHEN, CDR2 SYDVKM. There are 15 residues in the CDR3. The CDR3 DNA reads as TGTGCCAGCAGATCTCGGATGGGAGCAGCAGATACGCAGTATTTT. It encodes CASRSRMGAADTQYF. Drawing the rest from reference TRBV28 and TRBJ2-3, the complete variable domain is DVKVTQSSRYLVKRTGEKVFLECVQDMDHENMFWYRQDPGLGLRLIYFSYDVKMKEKGDIPEGYSVSREKKERFSLILESASTNQTSMYLCASRSRMGAADTQYFGPGTRLTVL.

The rearrangement uses TRBV5-1 and TRBJ2-7; D is perhaps TRBD1 or TRBD2 (6 bases each). Germline values: CDR1 SGHRS, CDR2 YFSETQ. The CDR3 loop spans 11 amino acids. V lost 6 bases, J lost 6 bases, and 10 bases lay in between. Written as DNA, the CDR3 is TGCGCCAGCATGGGGGGCATCGAGCAGTACTTC. It translates to CASMGGIEQYF.

The chain uses TRBV5-6 and TRBJ2-7; perhaps TRBD1 as D (7 bases). Trimming shortened V by 6 bases and J by 2 bases, and 15 bases separated the two germline ends. Per germline, CDR1 SGHDT and CDR2 YYEEEE. The CDR3 spans 14 residues. For the CDR3, the DNA is TGTGCCAGCACCCTAGGGGGCGGGGCCTACGAGCAGTACTTC. This encodes CASTLGGGAYEQYF. The whole variable domain, filled in from reference TRBV5-6 and TRBJ2-7, reads DAGVTQSPTHLIKTRGQQVTLRCSPKSGHDTVSWYQQALGQGPQFIFQYYEEEERQRGNFPDRFSGHQFPNYSSELNVNALLLGDSALYLCASTLGGGAYEQYFGPGTRLTVT.

The CDR3 DNA sequence: TGTGCCAGCAGGGGGGAAGGGGCGAACTATAATTCACCCCTCCACTTT. Residues: CASRGEGANYNSPLHF. The V call is TRBV9, the J call TRBJ1-6; D perhaps matches TRBD1 (5 bases). V was trimmed by 5 bases and J by 3 bases, leaving 15 bases between them. CDR3 length: 16 residues. CDR1 is SGDLS and CDR2 is YYNGEE in the germline V gene.

The rearrangement uses TRBV11-2 and TRBJ2-7; TRBD1 matches at 10 bases. The CDR3 covers 15 residues. CDR1 and CDR2 (germline): SGHAT, FQNNGV. The V segment lost 5 bases and the J segment 3 bases; nucleotides outside the gene matches: 7. The CDR3 region is CASSRPGTGDYEQYF. In DNA, the CDR3 is TGTGCCAGCAGCCGCCCCGGGACAGGGGACTACGAGCAGTACTTC. The variable domain in full, completed from reference TRBV11-2 and TRBJ2-7, reads EAGVAQSPRYKIIEKRQSVAFWCNPISGHATLYWYQQILGQGPKLLIQFQNNGVVDDSQLPKDRFSAERLKGVDSTLKIQPAKLEDSAVYLCASSRPGTGDYEQYFGPGTRLTVT.

There are many counts of this clone. The chain uses TRBV19 and TRBJ2-1; TRBD2 matches at 7 bases. The germline V gene has CDR1 LNHDA and CDR2 SQIVND (reference sequence). V shed 4 bases, J shed 4 bases, and the junction held 4 bases outside the gene matches. This CDR3 is 14 amino acids long. The CDR3 sequence: CASSSGSSYNEQFF. The CDR3 DNA is TGTGCCAGTAGTAGCGGGAGCTCTTACAATGAGCAGTTCTTC.

This clone has only a few counts. This rearrangement joins TRBV7-2 to TRBJ1-1, with D unclear. The germline gives CDR1 SGHTA, CDR2 FQGNSA. This CDR3 region has 15 residues. Trimming pared 1 base from V and 5 bases from J, leaving 14 bases between. CDR3 residues: CASSLVLGGLTEAFF. The CDR3 DNA sequence: TGTGCCAGCAGCTTAGTTCTAGGTGGGCTAACTGAAGCTTTCTTT.

This clone was observed a few times. V is TRBV6-5 and J is TRBJ2-5, with D perhaps assigned TRBD1 or TRBD2 (5 bases each). V was clipped by 5 bases and J by 5 bases, with 18 bases between them. The CDR3 contains 15 residues. Germline CDR1 reads MNHEY; CDR2 reads SVGAGI. The CDR3 coding sequence is TGTGCCAGCAGTGGAGACTTCGACGGGACGGAGACCCAGTACTTC. Protein sequence: CASSGDFDGTETQYF.

V and J are TRBV5-1 and TRBJ2-7, with a weak D call TRBD1 (5 bases). The V gene lost 0 bases and the J gene lost 9 bases, with 13 bases spanning the gap. The germline gives CDR1 SGHRS, CDR2 YFSETQ. This CDR3 is built from 13 residues. Here the CDR3 reads CASSLGPGQRQYF. The CDR3 DNA follows: TGCGCCAGCAGCTTGGGACCTGGACAAAGGCAGTACTTC.

The rearrangement joins TRBV20-1 to TRBJ2-1; D might be TRBD1 (6 bases). Trimming removed 7 bases at V and 5 bases at J, with 6 bases between. The CDR3 extends over 10 amino acids. Germline V gene data show CDR1 as DFQATT and CDR2 as SNEGSKA (reference sequence). The CDR3 DNA is TGCAGTGGACAGGACAATGAGCAGTTCTTC. Protein sequence: CSGQDNEQFF.

V usage is TRBV19 and J usage is TRBJ1-4; weak D call: TRBD1 (5 bases). From germline, CDR1 is LNHDA and CDR2 SQIVND (reference sequence). CDR3 length: 14 amino acids. The V end lost 6 bases, the J end lost 6 bases, and 14 bases lay between the germline ends. CDR3 residues: CASRSDSYYEKLFF. The CDR3 DNA is TGTGCCAGTAGAAGCGACAGCTACTATGAAAAACTGTTTTTT. Complete variable domain (other parts from reference TRBV19 and TRBJ1-4): DGGITQSPKYLFRKEGQNVTLSCEQNLNHDAMYWYRQDPGQGLRLIYYSQIVNDFQKGDIAEGYSVSREKKESFPLTVTSAQKNPTAFYLCASRSDSYYEKLFFGSGTQLSVL.

The chain uses TRBV7-9 and TRBJ2-7; D remains unclear. The CDR3 runs 13 residues. Germline CDR1 reads SEHNR; CDR2 reads FQNEAQ (reference sequence). The germline V and J ends were trimmed by 1 base and 3 bases, with 7 bases remaining between them. CDR3 sequence reads: CASSLEGGYEQYF. The CDR3 DNA reads as TGTGCCAGCAGCTTAGAGGGCGGCTACGAGCAGTACTTC.

This clone was detected once. The chain couples TRBV6-1 to TRBJ2-7; D is perhaps TRBD2 (6 bases). This CDR3 contains 14 residues. CDR1 and CDR2 from the germline V gene are MNHNS and SASEGT. Trimming removed 7 bases from V and 6 bases from J, with 19 bases in between. The CDR3 nucleotides are TGTGCCAGCACTCAAGATGCGGGGCCGGGCGAGCAGTACTTC. Translating it yields CASTQDAGPGEQYF.

Only one count was recorded for this clone. The chain employs TRBV4-3 and TRBJ2-7; D not certain. Per germline, CDR1 LGHNA and CDR2 YSLEER. V lost 0 bases and J lost 0, with 12 bases in between. The length of the CDR3 is 16 residues. The DNA of the CDR3 is TGCGCCAGCAGCCAAGAAGAAGGAGCCAGCTCCTACGAGCAGTACTTC. Its translation is CASSQEEGASSYEQYF.

The genes are TRBV5-1 and TRBJ2-5; possibly TRBD1 for D (6 bases). V shed 5 bases and J shed 4 bases, with 12 bases lying between them. This CDR3 region has 13 residues. Germline CDR1 reads SGHRS; CDR2 reads YFSETQ. Written as DNA, the CDR3 is TGCGCCAGCAGGCCGGGACAAGGAGAGACCCAGTACTTC. Translating it yields CASRPGQGETQYF. The variable domain in full, completed from reference TRBV5-1 and TRBJ2-5, reads KAGVTQTPRYLIKTRGQQVTLSCSPISGHRSVSWYQQTPGQGLQFLFEYFSETQRNKGNFPGRFSGRQFSNSRSEMNVSTLELGDSALYLCASRPGQGETQYFGPGTRLLVL.

This chain joins TRBV21-1 and TRBJ2-1; the table assigns TRBD2, which was not confirmed against the DNA. TRBV21-1 is termed a pseudogene. CDR3 length: 8 residues. The CDR3 reads CATNEQFF. In nucleotides, the CDR3 is TGTGCCACGAATGAGCAGTTCTTC.

J is TRBJ2-7 and V is TRBV19; 10 nucleotides align to TRBD1. CDR1 and CDR2 from the germline V gene are LNHDA and SQIVND (reference sequence). The CDR3 contains 15 residues. The trim removed 3 bases at V and 4 bases at J, leaving 6 bases unmatched. The CDR3 bases are TGTGCCAGTAGTATTGCGGGACAGGGGAGGTACGAGCAGTACTTC. It codes for CASSIAGQGRYEQYF.

The V and J genes are TRBV19 and TRBJ1-5; a weak D match, TRBD1 (6 bases). The CDR3 is 13 residues long. The germline V gene encodes CDR1 LNHDA and CDR2 SQIVND (reference sequence). Trimming took off 4 bases at V and 7 bases at J, with 11 bases between the two ends. CDR3 region: CASSRTGLQPQHF. CDR3 nucleotide sequence: TGTGCCAGTAGTAGAACAGGGCTCCAGCCCCAGCATTTT.

The V call is TRBV2, the J call TRBJ1-4; 8 bases fit TRBD1. Germline trimming cut 6 bases from V and 8 bases from J; bases unmatched to any gene: 8. The germline CDR1 and CDR2 sequences are SNHLY and FYNNEI. The CDR3 runs to 14 residues. Here the CDR3 reads CASSRQGLREKLFF. CDR3 sequence (DNA): TGTGCCAGCAGCCGACAGGGGTTGCGAGAAAAACTGTTTTTT.

The genes are TRBV6-4 and TRBJ2-1; possible D gene TRBD2, 6 bases. The V gene lost 9 bases and the J gene lost 0 bases, with 21 bases spanning the gap. CDR3 length: 17 residues. Germline CDR1 and CDR2: MRHNA and SNTAGT. The CDR3 sequence: CASPGGMGLSSYNEQFF. CDR3 DNA sequence: TGTGCCAGTCCTGGGGGTATGGGACTTAGCTCCTACAATGAGCAGTTCTTC.